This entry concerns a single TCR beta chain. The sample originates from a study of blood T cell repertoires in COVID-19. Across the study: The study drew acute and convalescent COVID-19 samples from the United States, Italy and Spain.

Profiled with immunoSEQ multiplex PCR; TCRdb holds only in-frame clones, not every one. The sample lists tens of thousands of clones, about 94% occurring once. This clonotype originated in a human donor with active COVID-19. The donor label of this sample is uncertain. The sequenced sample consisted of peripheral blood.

This CDR3 reads CASSNTGNSNEKLFF. In DNA, the CDR3 is TGCGCCAGCAGCAACACAGGGAACTCTAATGAAAAACTGTTTTTT. The chain employs TRBV4-3 and TRBJ1-4; possible D gene TRBD1, 6 bases. V lost 5 bases and J 3 bases, leaving 13 bases between the germline ends. CDR3 size: 15 residues. From germline, CDR1 is LGHNA and CDR2 YSLEER.